These T cell receptor beta chains were read from a single sample in a study of CD8 T cells in ankylosing spondylitis. TCRdb re-called the 5' RACE reads with MiXCR, one entry per CDR3 protein. The repertoire holds around 250,000 distinct CDR3 sequences, with under 20% as singletons. The specimen was blood, either unsorted or a sorted T cell fraction (not recorded which). The receptors were sampled from a male donor with ankylosing spondylitis or in good health (not recorded which). Each CDR3 is given with its conserved first and last residue. The D gene is left open where the match is weak. Clone size is given for some rows only: seen once, a few or many times, or a class if the clone is expanded.

clone_size j_call v_call d_call cdr3_aa cdr3_nt
NA TRBJ1-2 TRBV20-1 NA CSNRDTPNYGYTF TGCAGCAATCGGGACACACCTAACTATGGCTACACCTTC
few TRBJ2-1 TRBV6-1 NA CASSPGEGLDEQFF TGTGCCAGCAGTCCGGGAGAGGGGTTGGATGAGCAGTTCTTC
NA TRBJ1-2 TRBV20-1 NA CSAPGDSNYGYTF TGCAGTGCCCCCGGGGACTCGAACTATGGCTACACCTTC
few TRBJ2-3 TRBV29-1 NA CSVWNTLVDTQYF TGCAGCGTATGGAACACACTCGTAGATACGCAGTATTTT
NA TRBJ2-3 TRBV3-1 NA CASSQVAGALDTQYF TGTGCCAGCAGCCAAGTAGCAGGGGCCCTCGATACGCAGTATTTT
NA TRBJ2-1 TRBV11-2 NA CASSLAPEHNEQFF TGTGCCAGCAGCCTAGCCCCAGAGCACAATGAGCAGTTCTTC
many TRBJ2-7 TRBV29-1 NA CSVEDLGLRGQEQYF TGCAGCGTTGAAGATCTAGGACTGAGGGGTCAAGAGCAGTACTTC
NA TRBJ2-7 TRBV30 NA CAWSVSASYEQYF TGTGCCTGGAGTGTCTCAGCGTCCTACGAGCAGTACTTC
NA TRBJ2-5 TRBV7-8 TRBD2 CASSSRTSGRETQYF TGTGCCAGCAGCTCGCGGACTAGCGGGAGAGAGACCCAGTACTTC
few TRBJ2-1 TRBV4-2 NA CASSQDLVGSEQFF TGTGCCAGCAGCCAAGATCTGGTCGGGAGCGAGCAGTTCTTC
NA TRBJ2-5 TRBV7-9 NA CASSAVQARGETQYF TGTGCCAGCAGCGCAGTGCAAGCGAGGGGAGAGACCCAGTACTTC
few TRBJ2-7 TRBV29-1 NA CSVVGSTPYEQYF TGCAGCGTTGTGGGCAGTACCCCCTACGAGCAGTACTTC
NA TRBJ1-1 TRBV4-1 NA CASSQDRGFSNTEAFF TGCGCCAGCAGCCAAGATCGGGGTTTTTCGAACACTGAAGCTTTCTTT
many TRBJ2-7 TRBV20-1 NA CSARTIYEQYF TGCAGTGCTAGGACCATCTACGAGCAGTACTTC
NA TRBJ2-1 TRBV11-2 TRBD2 CASSSPMTSSYNEQFF TGTGCCAGCAGCTCCCCAATGACTAGCAGCTACAATGAGCAGTTCTTC
few TRBJ2-7 TRBV2 NA CASSGLNYEQYF TGTGCCAGCAGTGGTTTGAACTACGAGCAGTACTTC
few TRBJ2-7 TRBV5-1 NA CASSFSGTLLMEQYF TGCGCCAGCAGCTTTAGCGGAACATTGTTGATGGAGCAGTACTTC
many TRBJ2-1 TRBV5-6 NA CASSLVGAGNEQFF TGTGCCAGCAGCTTGGTGGGGGCCGGCAATGAGCAGTTCTTC
once TRBJ2-5 TRBV4-1 NA CASSQDVLTQETQYF TGCGCCAGCAGCCAAGATGTGTTGACCCAAGAGACCCAGTACTTC
few TRBJ2-1 TRBV4-1 NA CASSQRSWVTNEQFF TGCGCCAGCAGCCAACGTAGCTGGGTAACCAATGAGCAGTTCTTC
many TRBJ2-2 TRBV29-1 NA CSAVYTGELFF TGCAGCGCTGTATACACCGGGGAGCTGTTTTTT
NA TRBJ1-4 TRBV29-1 TRBD1 CSVCPGGTNEKLFF TGCAGCGTTTGCCCAGGGGGGACTAATGAAAAACTGTTTTTT
few TRBJ1-6 TRBV5-6 NA CASSTLDSYSPLHF TGTGCCAGCAGTACGCTGGACAGTTACTCACCCCTCCACTTT
few TRBJ1-6 TRBV7-7 NA CASSLDYNSPLHF TGTGCTAGCAGCTTAGACTATAATTCACCCCTCCACTTT
NA TRBJ2-5 TRBV20-1 NA CSAAAETQYF TGCAGTGCTGCGGCGGAGACCCAGTACTTC
NA TRBJ2-2 TRBV28 NA CASRESPGELFF TGTGCCAGCAGAGAATCCCCCGGGGAGCTGTTTTTT
few TRBJ2-5 TRBV7-8 TRBD2 CASSRSWGLAGEETQYF TGTGCCAGCAGCCGTAGCTGGGGACTAGCGGGAGAAGAGACCCAGTACTTC
NA TRBJ2-7 TRBV5-6 NA CASSGGQISYEQYF TGTGCCAGCAGCGGAGGACAGATCTCCTACGAGCAGTACTTC
NA TRBJ2-7 TRBV14 NA CASSQSAGIEQYF TGTGCCAGCAGCCAAAGTGCGGGCATCGAGCAGTACTTC
many TRBJ2-1 TRBV6-6 NA CASSYSYEQFF TGTGCCAGCAGTTACTCCTATGAGCAGTTCTTC
few TRBJ2-1 TRBV27 TRBD2 CASSLREGNEQFF TGTGCCAGCAGTTTACGGGAGGGAAATGAGCAGTTCTTC
NA TRBJ1-5 TRBV6-1 NA CATLSQADSNQPQHF TGTGCCACCCTATCACAAGCTGATAGCAATCAGCCCCAGCATTTT
NA TRBJ2-3 TRBV15 NA CATLGGISTGTQYF TGTGCCACCCTGGGCGGTATTTCTACGGGGACGCAGTATTTT
many TRBJ2-1 TRBV5-5 NA CASSLSLHGSYNEQFF TGTGCCAGCAGCTTGTCTCTCCACGGCTCCTACAATGAGCAGTTCTTC
few TRBJ2-3 TRBV25-1 NA CASSEYLGGTDTQYF TGTGCCAGCAGTGAATACCTGGGGGGCACAGATACGCAGTATTTT
NA TRBJ1-1 TRBV28 NA CASSLSVEQENTEAFF TGTGCCAGCAGTTTATCGGTGGAACAGGAAAACACTGAAGCTTTCTTT
few TRBJ2-5 TRBV20-1 TRBD2 CSAREFGLAGRETQYF TGCAGTGCTAGAGAATTTGGGCTAGCGGGAAGGGAGACCCAGTACTTC
few TRBJ2-1 TRBV6-1 TRBD1 CASSPLGQLGHNEQFF TGTGCCAGCAGCCCCCTGGGACAGTTGGGGCACAATGAGCAGTTCTTC
NA TRBJ1-6 TRBV20-1 NA CSARKDTVSSYNSPLHF TGCAGTGCTAGAAAAGATACAGTCTCCTCCTATAATTCACCCCTCCACTTT
NA TRBJ2-2 TRBV12-3/TRBV12-4 TRBD2 CASSFTSGSIGELFF TGTGCCAGCAGTTTCACTAGCGGGAGTATCGGGGAGCTGTTTTTT
NA TRBJ2-1 TRBV30 NA CAWSVTPINEQFF TGTGCCTGGAGTGTAACGCCAATCAATGAGCAGTTCTTC
few TRBJ2-3 TRBV12-3/TRBV12-4 TRBD2 CASSLVGGADTQYF TGTGCCAGCAGTTTAGTGGGAGGGGCAGATACGCAGTATTTT
few TRBJ2-7 TRBV19 NA CASSIGSGILYEQYF TGTGCCAGTAGTATAGGGTCAGGGATACTCTACGAGCAGTACTTC
few TRBJ2-7 TRBV20-1 TRBD2 CSARDPLAAHSYEQYF TGCAGTGCTAGAGATCCCCTAGCGGCCCACTCCTACGAGCAGTACTTC